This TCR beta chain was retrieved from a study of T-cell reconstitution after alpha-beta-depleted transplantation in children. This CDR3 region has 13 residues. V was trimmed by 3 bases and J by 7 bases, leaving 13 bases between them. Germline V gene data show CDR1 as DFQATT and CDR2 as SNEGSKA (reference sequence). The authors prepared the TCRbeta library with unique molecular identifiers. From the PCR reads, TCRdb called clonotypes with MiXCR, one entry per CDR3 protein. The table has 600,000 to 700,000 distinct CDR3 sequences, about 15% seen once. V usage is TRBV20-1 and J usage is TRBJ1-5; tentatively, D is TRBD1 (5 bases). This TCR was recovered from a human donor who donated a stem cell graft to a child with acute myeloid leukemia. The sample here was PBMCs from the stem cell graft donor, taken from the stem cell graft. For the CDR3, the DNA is TGCAGTGCTAGTCCGGGGGTTTACCAGCCCCAGCATTTT. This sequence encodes CSASPGVYQPQHF.